This TCR beta chain derives from a study of patients and donors after allogeneic stem cell transplantation. The CDR3 runs 16 residues. V was trimmed by 3 bases and J by 2 bases, leaving 14 bases between them. This clonotype appeared many times. In TCRdb, the RT-PCR reads were re-called with MiXCR into one record per CDR3 protein. The sample lists hundreds of thousands of distinct CDR3 sequences; roughly 17% were seen once. What was sequenced was blood, either unsorted or a sorted T cell fraction (not recorded which). The V gene is TRBV12-3 or TRBV12-4, the J gene TRBJ2-4; D is possibly TRBD2 (5 bases). This clonotype originated in a human donor who was either an allogeneic HSCT recipient or a stem cell or donor lymphocyte infusion donor (not recorded which). It is not recorded whose cells these are; they may come from a transplant donor. This CDR3 reads CASSFPAPGTKNIQYF. For the CDR3, the DNA is TGTGCCAGCAGTTTTCCCGCACCGGGGACCAAAAACATTCAGTACTTC.